Listed below are T cell receptor beta chains from one sample, sequenced in a study of response to subunit inactivated influenza vaccine. TCRdb re-derived calls from the RT-PCR reads in MiXCR, one entry per CDR3 protein. The table has 630,000 or so distinct CDR3 sequences, around 16% seen once; the top ten hold approximately 10%. The sample in question was PBMCs from blood, obtained about 13 days after vaccination. The receptors were gathered from a man aged 45-65 years who received an inactivated influenza vaccine. The CDR3 runs from the conserved cysteine through the conserved F or W. Fields, in order: clone size, J gene, V gene, D gene, CDR3 DNA, CDR3 protein. The D gene is left open where the match is weak. Clone size appears in some rows only: once, few, many, or a class for an expanded clone.

.,TRBJ2-7,TRBV20-1,.,TGCAGTGCTAGAAAGGCCTTGCTAGACGAGCAGTACTTC,CSARKALLDEQYF
.,TRBJ1-6,TRBV6-1,.,TGTGCCAGCAGGGGAAATGACAACTCACCCCTCCACTTT,CASRGNDNSPLHF
few,TRBJ2-3,TRBV6-2/TRBV6-3,.,TGTGCCAGCAGTTACGGGTCGACAAATACGCAGTATTTT,CASSYGSTNTQYF
many,TRBJ2-1,TRBV28,TRBD1,TGTGCCAGCACCCCCGGGGACAGGGAATACAATGAGCAGTTCTTC,CASTPGDREYNEQFF
few,TRBJ1-1,TRBV29-1,.,TGCAGCGTTGAAGACAGACTGAACACTGAAGCTTTCTTT,CSVEDRLNTEAFF
few,TRBJ1-5,TRBV12-3/TRBV12-4,.,TGTGCCAGCAGCTGGAGGGCCAGCAATCAGCCCCAGCATTTT,CASSWRASNQPQHF
.,TRBJ2-7,TRBV15,.,TGTGCCACCAGCAGAGATCTAGAAGGGGCCGGCGAGCAGTACTTC,CATSRDLEGAGEQYF
many,TRBJ2-7,TRBV2,.,TGTGCCAGCAGTGATTACGAGCAGTACTTC,CASSDYEQYF
few,TRBJ1-5,TRBV24-1,.,TGTGCCACCAGTGATCGCCTTAACGGTCAGCCCCAGCATTTT,CATSDRLNGQPQHF
.,TRBJ2-4,TRBV5-1,.,TGCGCCAGCAGCTTATCCGGCTCCAAAAACATTCAGTACTTC,CASSLSGSKNIQYF
.,TRBJ2-5,TRBV27,.,TGTGCCAGCAGTTTATACCCGGTCCCGAGAATAGAGACCCAGTACTTC,CASSLYPVPRIETQYF
few,TRBJ2-1,TRBV7-2,TRBD2,TGTGCCAGCAGCAAAGGACTAGCGGCCAATGAGCAGTTCTTC,CASSKGLAANEQFF
few,TRBJ2-3,TRBV29-1,.,TGCAGCGTTGGGGCCCCGGGGAGAACGCAGTATTTT,CSVGAPGRTQYF
few,TRBJ1-1,TRBV20-1,.,TGCAGTGCTTGGGGGCGAGAAGTCACTGAAGCTTTCTTT,CSAWGREVTEAFF
.,TRBJ2-3,TRBV12-3/TRBV12-4,.,TGTGCCAGCAGCCCAACCGGGACCCCAGGTACGCAGTATTTT,CASSPTGTPGTQYF
.,TRBJ2-5,TRBV11-2,TRBD2,TGTGCCAGCAGCCTCCAGCGGGGGACACTAAAAGAGACCCAGTACTTC,CASSLQRGTLKETQYF
.,TRBJ1-2,TRBV7-6,TRBD1,TGTGCCAGCAGCCCGGGGACAGGGCTAGGGAATGACTATGGCTACACCTTC,CASSPGTGLGNDYGYTF
.,TRBJ2-1,TRBV24-1,TRBD2,TGTGCCACCAGTGATCCGTGGACTAGCGGAAGCTCCTACAATGAGCAGTTCTTC,CATSDPWTSGSSYNEQFF
many,TRBJ2-3,TRBV20-1,.,TGCAGTGCTAGTAAGACCTCAGATACGCAGTATTTT,CSASKTSDTQYF
.,TRBJ2-7,TRBV7-2,.,TGTGCCAGCAGCGGGGGGCGGGGACCCTACGAGCAGTACTTC,CASSGGRGPYEQYF
.,TRBJ2-3,TRBV20-1,.,TGCAGTGCTGATTTGAGGGGGGTAGGCACAGATACGCAGTATTTT,CSADLRGVGTDTQYF
few,TRBJ1-4,TRBV12-3/TRBV12-4,.,TGTGCCAGCAAAAGGGGCGGTCCGACAGCTAATGAAAAACTGTTTTTT,CASKRGGPTANEKLFF
few,TRBJ2-2,TRBV12-3/TRBV12-4,.,TGTGCCAGCAGCAACCACGGGCCTCCCGGGGAGCTGTTTTTT,CASSNHGPPGELFF
.,TRBJ2-2,TRBV9,.,TGTGCCAGCAGGGGACGATCCGCGGGCCATCCCACCGGGGAGCTGTTTTTT,CASRGRSAGHPTGELFF
.,TRBJ2-3,TRBV6-5,.,TGTGCCAGCAGTTACTTACGGGACCACATGAGCACAGATACGCAGTATTTT,CASSYLRDHMSTDTQYF
many,TRBJ1-5,TRBV12-3/TRBV12-4,.,TGTGCCAGCAGTTTTGGGGGAAATAGCAATCAGCCCCAGCATTTT,CASSFGGNSNQPQHF
many,TRBJ1-3,TRBV12-3/TRBV12-4,.,TGTGCCAGCAGACGGACGAGCTCTGGAAACACCATATATTTT,CASRRTSSGNTIYF
few,TRBJ1-1,TRBV28,.,TGTGCCAGCAGTCCAGCGGGACCTTCAAACACTGAAGCTTTCTTT,CASSPAGPSNTEAFF
.,TRBJ2-1,TRBV7-8,.,TGTGCCAGCAGCTTAGTAGACACTGTACGGGAGCAGTTCTTC,CASSLVDTVREQFF
few,TRBJ2-3,TRBV12-3/TRBV12-4,.,TGTGCCAGCAGTACCCTTCTCACAGATACGCAGTATTTT,CASSTLLTDTQYF
few,TRBJ2-3,TRBV18,TRBD2,TGTGCCAGCTCACCATCTTTCGGGGGGGCCGGTTCTTCCCGTGCAGATACGCAGTATTTT,CASSPSFGGAGSSRADTQYF
few,TRBJ2-1,TRBV18,TRBD2,TGTGCCAGCTCACCACCGGGACTAGCGTACAATGAGCAGTTCTTC,CASSPPGLAYNEQFF